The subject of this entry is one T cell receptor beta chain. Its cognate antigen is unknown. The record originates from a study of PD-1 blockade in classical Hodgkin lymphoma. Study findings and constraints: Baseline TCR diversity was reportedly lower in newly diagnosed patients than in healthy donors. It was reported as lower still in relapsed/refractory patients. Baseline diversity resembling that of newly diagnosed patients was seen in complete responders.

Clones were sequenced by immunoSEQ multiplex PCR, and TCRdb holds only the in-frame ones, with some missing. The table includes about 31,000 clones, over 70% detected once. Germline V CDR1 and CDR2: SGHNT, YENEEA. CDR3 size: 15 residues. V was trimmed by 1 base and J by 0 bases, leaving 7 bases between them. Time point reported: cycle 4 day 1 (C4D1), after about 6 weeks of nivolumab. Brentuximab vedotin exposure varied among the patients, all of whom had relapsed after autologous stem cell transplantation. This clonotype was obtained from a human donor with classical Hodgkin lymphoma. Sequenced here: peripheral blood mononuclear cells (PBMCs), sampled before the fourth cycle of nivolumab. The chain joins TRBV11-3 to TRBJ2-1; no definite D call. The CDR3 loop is CASSLGISSYNEQFF. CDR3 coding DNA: TGTGCCAGCAGCTTAGGGATAAGCTCCTACAATGAGCAGTTCTTC. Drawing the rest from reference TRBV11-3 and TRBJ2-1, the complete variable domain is EAGVVQSPRYKIIEKKQPVAFWCNPISGHNTLYWYLQNLGQGPELLIRYENEEAVDDSQLPKDRFSAERLKGVDSTLKIQPAELGDSAVYLCASSLGISSYNEQFFGPGTRLTVL.